These 6 T cell receptor beta chains were sequenced from one sample in a study of cytotoxic CD8 clonotypes in ibrutinib-treated CLL. Clones were sequenced by immunoSEQ multiplex PCR, and TCRdb holds only the in-frame ones, with some missing. The sample contains approximately 280,000 clones, 65% to 85% of which appear only once. The specimen comprised PBMCs, sampled at disease progression, from a patient treated with ibrutinib. These receptors all stem from a human donor with chronic lymphocytic leukemia.

The chain has TRBV4-1 and TRBJ2-7, with TRBD2 matching over 7 bases. Germline CDR1 and CDR2: MGHRA and YSYEKL. The CDR3 is 16 residues long. V lost 0 bases, J lost 2 bases, and 7 bases stayed unmatched. The CDR3 DNA sequence: TGCGCCAGCAGCCAAGAAGGGAGGACTAGGACCTACGAGCAGTACTTC. Residues: CASSQEGRTRTYEQYF.

The V gene is TRBV19, the J gene TRBJ1-5; no reliable D call. The germline V gene has CDR1 LNHDA and CDR2 SQIVND (reference sequence). The V gene lost 6 bases and the J gene lost 0 bases, with 6 bases spanning the gap. The CDR3 contains 13 residues. The CDR3 DNA follows: TGTGCCAGTAGGCCCTTTAGCAATCAGCCCCAGCATTTT. This translates into CASRPFSNQPQHF.

The chain has TRBV7-2 and TRBJ2-4, with TRBD2 matching over 14 bases. This CDR3 has 18 amino acids. The V segment lost 4 bases and the J segment 1 base; nucleotides outside the gene matches: 6. Germline V gene lookup returns CDR1 SGHTA and CDR2 FQGNSA. The CDR3 DNA sequence: TGTGCCAGCAGCTCACCTCGGACTAGCGGGAGGGCCAAAAACATTCAGTACTTC. This encodes CASSSPRTSGRAKNIQYF.

This clone occurred a few times. V usage is TRBV13 and J usage is TRBJ2-7; 12 nucleotides align to TRBD1. Germline loops: CDR1 PRHDT, CDR2 FYEKMQ (reference sequence). The trim removed 2 bases at V and 4 bases at J, leaving 9 bases unmatched. The CDR3 runs to 17 residues. CDR3 in amino acids: CASSLLGGTGGMYEQYF. DNA of the CDR3: TGTGCCAGCAGCTTATTGGGAGGGACAGGGGGCATGTACGAGCAGTACTTC.

The chain links TRBV19 to TRBJ2-7; D might be TRBD1 (6 bases). The CDR3 runs to 15 residues. Trimming stripped 4 bases from V and 2 bases from J, with 15 bases between. Germline values: CDR1 LNHDA, CDR2 SQIVND (reference sequence). The CDR3 sequence: CASSNSGESTYEQYF. CDR3 nucleotides: TGTGCCAGTAGTAACTCAGGGGAGTCAACCTACGAGCAGTACTTC.

This clone was detected only a few times. The sample has other DNA sequences that encode this CDR3 too. J is TRBJ2-7 and V is TRBV7-9, with 7 bases that match TRBD1. Germline loops: CDR1 SEHNR, CDR2 FQNEAQ (reference sequence). This CDR3 has 14 residues. V lost 5 bases, J lost 0 bases, and 4 bases stayed unmatched. CDR3 nucleotides: TGTGCCAGCAGCCCCCGACAGGGCTCCTACGAGCAGTACTTC. Its protein product is CASSPRQGSYEQYF.